This T cell receptor (beta chain) derives from a study of cytomegalovirus exposure and HLA in healthy donors. Study observations and caveats: A likely sequencing artifact accounted for one observed cluster of highly shared sequence variants.

Germline CDR1 is ENHRY and CDR2 is SYGVKD. The CDR3 is made up of 14 amino acids. V was cut by 6 bases and J by 7 bases, with 16 bases left in between. The PCR ran on 60 Vbeta and 13 Jbeta primers. Repertoires were generated with immunoSEQ multiplex PCR, while TCRdb's copy carries only in-frame clones and drops some. The table lists more than 80,000 clones, around 74% of them singletons, with 2.5% to 3.5% in the top ten. Turning to this clone: Its antigen remains unidentified.

The chain uses TRBV10-3 and TRBJ2-1, with D tentatively TRBD1 (5 bases). The receptor was isolated from a female donor in good health and CMV-seropositive. The sample was PBMCs. CDR3 sequence: CAISQGFLGNEQFF. CDR3 bases: TGTGCCATCAGCCAGGGTTTTCTTGGTAATGAGCAGTTCTTC.